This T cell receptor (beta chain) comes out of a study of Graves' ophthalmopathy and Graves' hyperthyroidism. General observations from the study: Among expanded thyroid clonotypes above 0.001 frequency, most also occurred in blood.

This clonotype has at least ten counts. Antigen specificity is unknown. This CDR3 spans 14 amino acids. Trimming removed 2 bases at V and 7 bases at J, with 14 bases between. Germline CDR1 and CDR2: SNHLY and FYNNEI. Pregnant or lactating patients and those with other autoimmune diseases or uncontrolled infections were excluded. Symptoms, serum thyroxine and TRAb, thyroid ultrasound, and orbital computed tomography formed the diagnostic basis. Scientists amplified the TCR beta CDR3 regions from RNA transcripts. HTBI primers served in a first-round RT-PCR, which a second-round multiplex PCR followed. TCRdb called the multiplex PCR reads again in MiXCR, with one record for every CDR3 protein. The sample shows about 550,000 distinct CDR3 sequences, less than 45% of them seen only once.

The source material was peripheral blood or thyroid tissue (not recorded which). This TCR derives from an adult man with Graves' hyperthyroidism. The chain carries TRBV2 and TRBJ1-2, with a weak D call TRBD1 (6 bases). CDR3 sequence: CASSERLSGVGYTF. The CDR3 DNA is TGTGCCAGCAGTGAAAGGTTGTCAGGGGTTGGCTACACCTTC.